These 4 T cell receptor gamma chains originate from one sample sequenced in a study of Vδ1+ human thymocytes. Findings and caveats of the study: Thymic TRG and TRD repertoires appeared highly polyclonal.

Which antigens these TCRs recognize remains unknown. Extracted RNA was reverse transcribed into cDNA. The CDR3 regions were amplified by multiplex PCR from V-gene primers to a constant-region primer. TCRdb made new clone calls on the multiplex PCR reads using CATT. The sample has about 23,000 gamma-chain clones; roughly 13% are singletons. The sequenced sample consisted of Vdelta1+ gamma-delta thymocytes from the thymus. Documented subset: FACS-sorted CD3+ TCRalphabeta- TCRVdelta1+ TCRVdelta2- thymocytes. All receptors derive from a child in the first two years of life who had congenital heart surgery.

This clone has just a few counts. This CDR3 is also generated by other DNA sequences in the sample. This chain links TRGV9 with TRGJ1 or TRGJ2. The germline V gene encodes CDR1 GITISATS and CDR2 ISYDGTV (reference sequence). The CDR3 sequence is 14 residues long. The V gene end was trimmed by 0 bases and the J gene end by 0 bases; junction bases not matched to a gene: 2. CDR3 coding DNA: TGTGCCTTGTGGGAGGTGTCGAATTATTATAAGAAACTCTTT. Its translation: CALWEVSNYYKKLF.

The chain is built from TRGV8 and TRGJP1. This CDR3 is built from 16 residues. Trimming took 1 base from V and 8 from J; bases not matched to a gene: 13. In germline, CDR1 is VENAVY, CDR2 YDSYNSRV. The CDR3: CATWDSLCGKGWFKIF. DNA of the CDR3: TGTGCCACCTGGGATAGTCTTTGCGGAAAAGGTTGGTTCAAGATATTT.

The chain uses TRGV4 and TRGJ1 or TRGJ2. Germline CDR1 reads EGSTGY; CDR2 reads YDSYTSSV. Losses at the gene ends were 5 bases for V and 12 bases for J; bases not matched to a gene: 10. CDR3 length: 11 residues. CDR3 DNA sequence: TGTGCCACCTGGGGCCTCGTGAGGAAACTCTTT. Amino acid sequence: CATWGLVRKLF.

This clone was counted only a few times. V and J are TRGV3 and TRGJP2. The germline V gene has CDR1 VTNTFY and CDR2 YDVSTARD (reference sequence). There are 17 residues in the CDR3. After removal of 0 bases from V and 0 bases from J, the junction contained 7 bases not matched to a gene. CDR3 nucleotides: TGTGCCACCTGGGACAGGCGCGAGGATAGTAGTGATTGGATCAAGACGTTT. Amino acid sequence: CATWDRREDSSDWIKTF.